These 5 T cell receptor beta chains were sequenced from one sample in a study of T cells after yellow fever vaccination. TCRdb reprocessed the 5' RACE reads with MiXCR, giving one entry per CDR3 protein. The repertoire has fewer than 450,000 distinct CDR3 sequences, around a tenth of them found once; the top ten carry roughly 18%. Sequenced material: PBMCs, taken on the day of the first yellow fever vaccination. The origin of the receptors is a man aged 18 to 35 who received the YFV17D yellow fever vaccine.

This clonotype came up a few times. The chain recombines TRBV12-3 or TRBV12-4 with TRBJ2-7, with D possibly being TRBD1 (6 bases). Trimming left V 3 bases short and J 0 bases short, with 12 bases between. The CDR3 runs 15 residues. The DNA of the CDR3 is TGTGCCAGCAGTTTGGGGACACTCAACTCCTACGAGCAGTACTTC. It codes for CASSLGTLNSYEQYF.

The gene calls are TRBV4-1 and TRBJ2-3; D ambiguous. V lost 4 bases to trimming and J lost 1 base, with 15 bases between them. This CDR3 comprises 16 residues. CDR1 is MGHRA, CDR2 YSYEKL, per germline. The chain's CDR3 is CASSPRPVSGTDTQYF. The CDR3 region has the DNA TGCGCCAGCAGCCCCCGTCCGGTATCTGGCACAGATACGCAGTATTTT.

This clonotype was seen more than once but under ten times. CDR3 protein: CASMTLFKQEGVKSGGPDEQFF. The DNA for the CDR3 is TGTGCCAGCATGACCCTCTTCAAACAAGAGGGGGTGAAGAGCGGGGGGCCCGATGAGCAGTTCTTC. This rearrangement joins TRBV6-4 to TRBJ2-1; 9 nucleotides match TRBD2. Germline V gene lookup returns CDR1 MRHNA and CDR2 SNTAGT. This CDR3 is 22 amino acids long. Unmatched junction bases numbered 33, after V lost 7 bases and J lost 8 bases.

There are many counts of this clonotype. The chain joins TRBV6-1 to TRBJ2-1, with D possibly being TRBD2 (6 bases). CDR3 length equals 14 residues. Deletions cut 8 bases from V and 9 bases from J, with 20 bases between. Looked up from germline, CDR1 is MNHNS and CDR2 is SASEGT. The CDR3 loop is CASRRDPQEFEQFF. CDR3 DNA: TGTGCCAGCCGGCGGGACCCCCAGGAGTTTGAGCAGTTCTTC.

The V call is TRBV7-9, the J call TRBJ2-3; TRBD1 matches at 11 bases. Germline V gene lookup returns CDR1 SEHNR and CDR2 FQNEAQ (reference sequence). J lost 5 bases, V lost 3 bases, and 4 bases had no gene match. This CDR3 has 15 residues. DNA for the CDR3: TGTGCCAGCAGCTTGGACAGGGGGCCTAGAGATACGCAGTATTTT. Protein product: CASSLDRGPRDTQYF.